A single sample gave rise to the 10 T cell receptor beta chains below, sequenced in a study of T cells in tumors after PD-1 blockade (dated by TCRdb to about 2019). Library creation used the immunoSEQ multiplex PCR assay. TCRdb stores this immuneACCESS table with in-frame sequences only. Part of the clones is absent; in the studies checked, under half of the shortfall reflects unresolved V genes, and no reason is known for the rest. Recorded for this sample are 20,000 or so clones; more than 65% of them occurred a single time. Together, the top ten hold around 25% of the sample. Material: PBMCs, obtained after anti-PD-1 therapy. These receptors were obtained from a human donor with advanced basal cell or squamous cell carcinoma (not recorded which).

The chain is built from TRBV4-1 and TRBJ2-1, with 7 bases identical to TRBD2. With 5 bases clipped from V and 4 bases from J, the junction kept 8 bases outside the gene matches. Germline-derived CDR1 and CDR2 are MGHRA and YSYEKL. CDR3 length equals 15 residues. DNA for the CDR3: TGCGCCAGCAGCACCAGCGGGATTCAATACAATGAGCAGTTCTTC. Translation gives CASSTSGIQYNEQFF.

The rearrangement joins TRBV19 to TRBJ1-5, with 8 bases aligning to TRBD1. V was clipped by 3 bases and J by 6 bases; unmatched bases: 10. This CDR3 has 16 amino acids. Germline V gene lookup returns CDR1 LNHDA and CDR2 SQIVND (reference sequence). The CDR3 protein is CASSMGLRQGIQPQHF. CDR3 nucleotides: TGTGCCAGTAGTATGGGGCTGAGACAGGGGATTCAGCCCCAGCATTTT.

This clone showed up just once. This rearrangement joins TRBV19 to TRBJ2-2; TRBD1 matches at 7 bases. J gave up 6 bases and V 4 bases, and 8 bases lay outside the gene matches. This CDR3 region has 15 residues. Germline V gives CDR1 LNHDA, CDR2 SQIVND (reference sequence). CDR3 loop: CASSRRQGNSGELFF. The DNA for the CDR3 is TGTGCCAGTAGTAGAAGACAGGGCAATTCCGGGGAGCTGTTTTTT.

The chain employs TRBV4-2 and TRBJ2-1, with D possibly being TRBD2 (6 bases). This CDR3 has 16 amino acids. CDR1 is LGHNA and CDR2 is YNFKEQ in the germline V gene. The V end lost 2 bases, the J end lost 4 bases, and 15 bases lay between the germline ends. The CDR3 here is CASSQQALAAYNEQFF. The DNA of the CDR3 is TGTGCCAGCAGCCAACAGGCTTTAGCGGCTTACAATGAGCAGTTCTTC.

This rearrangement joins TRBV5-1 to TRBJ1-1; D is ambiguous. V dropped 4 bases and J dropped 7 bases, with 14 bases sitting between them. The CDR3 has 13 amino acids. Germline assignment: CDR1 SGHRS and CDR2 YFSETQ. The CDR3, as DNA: TGCGCCAGCAGCCTCCCAAGTGAGGGTGAAGCTTTCTTT. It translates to CASSLPSEGEAFF.

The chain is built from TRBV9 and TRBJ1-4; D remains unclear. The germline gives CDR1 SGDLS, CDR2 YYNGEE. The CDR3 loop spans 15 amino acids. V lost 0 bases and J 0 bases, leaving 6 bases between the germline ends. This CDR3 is CASSVGSATNEKLFF. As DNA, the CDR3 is TGTGCCAGCAGCGTAGGGTCTGCAACTAATGAAAAACTGTTTTTT.

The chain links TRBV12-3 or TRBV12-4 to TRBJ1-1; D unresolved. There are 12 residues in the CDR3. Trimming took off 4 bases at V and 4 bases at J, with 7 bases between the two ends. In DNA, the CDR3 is TGTGCCAGCAGTTCCGAAACCACTGAAGCTTTCTTT. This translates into CASSSETTEAFF.

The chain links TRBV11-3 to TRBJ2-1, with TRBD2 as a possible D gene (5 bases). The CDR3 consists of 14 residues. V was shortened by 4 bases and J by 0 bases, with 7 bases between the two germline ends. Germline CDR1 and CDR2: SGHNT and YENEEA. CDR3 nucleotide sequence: TGTGCCAGCAGCTCGGACTTCTCCTACAATGAGCAGTTCTTC. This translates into CASSSDFSYNEQFF.

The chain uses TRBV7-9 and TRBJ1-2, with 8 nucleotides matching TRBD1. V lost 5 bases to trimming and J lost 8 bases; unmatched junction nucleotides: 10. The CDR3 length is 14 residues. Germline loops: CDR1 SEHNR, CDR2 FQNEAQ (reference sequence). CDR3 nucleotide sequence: TGTGCCAGCAGCCCTAAACAGACAGGGGTGGGCTACACCTTC. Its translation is CASSPKQTGVGYTF.

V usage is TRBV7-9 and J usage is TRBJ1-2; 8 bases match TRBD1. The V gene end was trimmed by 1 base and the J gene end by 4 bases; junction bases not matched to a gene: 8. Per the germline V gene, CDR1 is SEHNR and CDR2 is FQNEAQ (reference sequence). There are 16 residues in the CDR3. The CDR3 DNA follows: TGTGCCAGCAGCTTAGGGGGACAGGACTTTAGCTATGGCTACACCTTC. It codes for CASSLGGQDFSYGYTF.